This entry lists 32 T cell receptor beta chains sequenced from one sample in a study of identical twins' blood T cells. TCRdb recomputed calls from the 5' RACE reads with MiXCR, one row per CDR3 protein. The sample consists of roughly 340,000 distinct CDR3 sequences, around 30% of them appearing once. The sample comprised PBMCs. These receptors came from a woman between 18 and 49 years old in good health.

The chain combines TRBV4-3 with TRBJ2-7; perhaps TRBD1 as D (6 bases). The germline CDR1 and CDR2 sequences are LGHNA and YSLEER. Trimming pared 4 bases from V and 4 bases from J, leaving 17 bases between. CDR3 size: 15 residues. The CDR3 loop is CASSLDSLGAYEQYF. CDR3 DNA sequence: TGCGCCAGCAGCCTGGACAGTCTTGGGGCTTACGAGCAGTACTTC.

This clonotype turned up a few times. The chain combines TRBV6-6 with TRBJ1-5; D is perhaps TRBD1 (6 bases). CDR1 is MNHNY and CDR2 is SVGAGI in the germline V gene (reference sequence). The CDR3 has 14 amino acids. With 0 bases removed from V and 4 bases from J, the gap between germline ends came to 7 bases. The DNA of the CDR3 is TGTGCCAGCAGTTACTCACAGGGTAATCAGCCCCAGCATTTT. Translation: CASSYSQGNQPQHF.

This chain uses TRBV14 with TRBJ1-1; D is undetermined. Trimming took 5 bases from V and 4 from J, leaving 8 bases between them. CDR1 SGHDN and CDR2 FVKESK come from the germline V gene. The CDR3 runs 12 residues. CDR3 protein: CASSSVGTEAFF. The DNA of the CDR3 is TGTGCCAGCAGCTCGGTGGGCACTGAAGCTTTCTTT.

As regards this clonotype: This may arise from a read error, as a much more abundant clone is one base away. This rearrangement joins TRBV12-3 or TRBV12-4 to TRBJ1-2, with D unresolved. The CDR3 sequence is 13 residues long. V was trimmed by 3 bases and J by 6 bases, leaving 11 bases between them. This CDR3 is CASSFMGRNGYTF. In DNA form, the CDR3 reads TGTGCCAGCAGTTTCATGGGCAGAAATGGCTACACCTTC.

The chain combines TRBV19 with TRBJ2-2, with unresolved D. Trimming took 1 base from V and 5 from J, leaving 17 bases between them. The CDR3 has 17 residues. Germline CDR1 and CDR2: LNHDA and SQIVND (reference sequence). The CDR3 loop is CASSIGGYYRTTGELFF. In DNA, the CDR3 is TGTGCCAGTAGTATAGGTGGTTACTACAGAACGACCGGGGAGCTGTTTTTT.

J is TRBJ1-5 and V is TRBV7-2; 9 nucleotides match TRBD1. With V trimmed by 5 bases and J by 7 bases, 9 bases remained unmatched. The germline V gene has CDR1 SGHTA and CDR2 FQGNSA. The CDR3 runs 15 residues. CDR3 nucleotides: TGTGCCAGCAGCCAATGGGACAGGGTCAACCAGCCCCAGCATTTT. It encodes CASSQWDRVNQPQHF.

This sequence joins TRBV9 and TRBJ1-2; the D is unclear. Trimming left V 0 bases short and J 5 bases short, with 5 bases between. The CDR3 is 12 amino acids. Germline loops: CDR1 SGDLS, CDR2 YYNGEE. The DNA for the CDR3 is TGTGCCAGCAGCGTAGGGACTTATGGCTACACCTTC. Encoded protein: CASSVGTYGYTF.

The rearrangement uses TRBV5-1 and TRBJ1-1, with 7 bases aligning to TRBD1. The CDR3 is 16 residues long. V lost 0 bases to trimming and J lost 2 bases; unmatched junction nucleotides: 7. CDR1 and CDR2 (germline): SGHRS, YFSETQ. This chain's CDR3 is CASSLAPTGRNTEAFF. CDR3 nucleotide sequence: TGCGCCAGCAGCTTGGCCCCGACAGGGCGAAACACTGAAGCTTTCTTT.

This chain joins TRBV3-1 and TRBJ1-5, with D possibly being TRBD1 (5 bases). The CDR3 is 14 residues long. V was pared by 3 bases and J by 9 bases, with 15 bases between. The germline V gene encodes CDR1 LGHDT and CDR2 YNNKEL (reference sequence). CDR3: CASSQAGLGSPQHF. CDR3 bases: TGTGCCAGCAGCCAGGCAGGGCTAGGTTCGCCCCAGCATTTT. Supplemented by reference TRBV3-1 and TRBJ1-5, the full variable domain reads DTAVSQTPKYLVTQMGNDKSIKCEQNLGHDTMYWYKQDSKKFLKIMFSYNNKELIINETVPNRFSPKSPDKAHLNLHINSLELGDSAVYFCASSQAGLGSPQHFGDGTRLSIL.

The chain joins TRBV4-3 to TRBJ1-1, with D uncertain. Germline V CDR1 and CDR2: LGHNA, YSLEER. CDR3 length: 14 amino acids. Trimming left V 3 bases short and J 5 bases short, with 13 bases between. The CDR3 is CASSQGRAWTEAFF. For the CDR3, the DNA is TGCGCCAGCAGCCAGGGGAGGGCTTGGACTGAAGCTTTCTTT.

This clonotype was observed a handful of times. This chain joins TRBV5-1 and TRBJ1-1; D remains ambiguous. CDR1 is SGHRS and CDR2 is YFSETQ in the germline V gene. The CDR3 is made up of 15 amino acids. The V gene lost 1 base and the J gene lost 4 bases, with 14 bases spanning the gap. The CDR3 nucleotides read TGCGCCAGCAGCTTGAGTGTTGGTGGGGTCACTGAAGCTTTCTTT. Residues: CASSLSVGGVTEAFF.

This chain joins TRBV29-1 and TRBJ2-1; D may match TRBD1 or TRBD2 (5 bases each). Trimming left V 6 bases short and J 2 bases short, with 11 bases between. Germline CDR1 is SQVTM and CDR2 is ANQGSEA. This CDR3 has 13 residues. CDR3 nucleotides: TGCAGCGTGAGCCAGGGACCCTACAATGAGCAGTTCTTC. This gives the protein CSVSQGPYNEQFF.

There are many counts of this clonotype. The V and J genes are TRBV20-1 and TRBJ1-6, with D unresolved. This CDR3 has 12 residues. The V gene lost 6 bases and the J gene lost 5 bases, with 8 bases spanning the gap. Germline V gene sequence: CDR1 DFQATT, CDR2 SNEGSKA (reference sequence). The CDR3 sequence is CSAAPNNSPLHF. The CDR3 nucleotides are TGCAGTGCCGCCCCAAATAATTCACCCCTCCACTTT.

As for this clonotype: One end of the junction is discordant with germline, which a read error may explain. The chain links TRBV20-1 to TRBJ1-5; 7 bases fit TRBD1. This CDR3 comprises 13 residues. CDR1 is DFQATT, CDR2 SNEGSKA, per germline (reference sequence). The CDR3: CSASRDSNQPQHF. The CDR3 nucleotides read TGCAGTGCTAGTCGGGACAGCAACCAGCCCCAGCATTTT.

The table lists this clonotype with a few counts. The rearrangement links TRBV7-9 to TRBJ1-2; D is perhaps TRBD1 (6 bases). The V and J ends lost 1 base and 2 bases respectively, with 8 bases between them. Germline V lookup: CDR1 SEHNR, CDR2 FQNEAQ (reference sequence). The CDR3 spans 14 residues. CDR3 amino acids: CASSLDRVNYGYTF. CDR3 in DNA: TGTGCCAGCAGCTTAGACAGGGTAAACTATGGCTACACCTTC.

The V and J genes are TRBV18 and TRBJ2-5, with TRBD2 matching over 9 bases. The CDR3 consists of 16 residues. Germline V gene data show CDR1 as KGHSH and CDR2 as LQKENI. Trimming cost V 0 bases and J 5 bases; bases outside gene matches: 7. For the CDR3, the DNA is TGTGCCAGCTCACCACCGGCGGGGGGGCCTCTGGAGACCCAGTACTTC. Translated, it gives CASSPPAGGPLETQYF.

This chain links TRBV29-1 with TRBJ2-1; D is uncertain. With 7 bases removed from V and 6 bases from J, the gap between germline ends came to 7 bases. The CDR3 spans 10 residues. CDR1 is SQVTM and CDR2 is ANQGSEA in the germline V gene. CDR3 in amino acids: CSASVNEQFF. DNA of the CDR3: TGCAGCGCCTCTGTCAATGAGCAGTTCTTC.

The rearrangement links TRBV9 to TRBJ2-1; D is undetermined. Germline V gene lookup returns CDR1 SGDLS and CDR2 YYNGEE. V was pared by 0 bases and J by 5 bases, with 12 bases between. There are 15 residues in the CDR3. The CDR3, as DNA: TGTGCCAGCAGCGTAGGGCTAGTCAGCCACAATGAGCAGTTCTTC. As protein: CASSVGLVSHNEQFF.

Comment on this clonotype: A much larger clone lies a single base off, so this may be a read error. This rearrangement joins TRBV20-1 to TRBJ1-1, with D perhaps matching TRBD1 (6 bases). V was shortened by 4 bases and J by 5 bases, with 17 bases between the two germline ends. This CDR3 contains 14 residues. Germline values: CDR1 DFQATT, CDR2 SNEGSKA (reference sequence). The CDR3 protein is CSATRTERGTEAFF. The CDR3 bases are TGCAGTGCTACTCGGACAGAGAGGGGGACTGAAGCTTTCTTT.

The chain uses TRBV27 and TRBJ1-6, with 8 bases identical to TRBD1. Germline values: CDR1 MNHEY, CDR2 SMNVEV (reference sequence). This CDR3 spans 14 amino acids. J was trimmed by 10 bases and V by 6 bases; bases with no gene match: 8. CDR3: CASRWATGASPLHF. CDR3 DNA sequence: TGTGCCAGCAGGTGGGCGACAGGGGCCTCACCCCTCCACTTT.

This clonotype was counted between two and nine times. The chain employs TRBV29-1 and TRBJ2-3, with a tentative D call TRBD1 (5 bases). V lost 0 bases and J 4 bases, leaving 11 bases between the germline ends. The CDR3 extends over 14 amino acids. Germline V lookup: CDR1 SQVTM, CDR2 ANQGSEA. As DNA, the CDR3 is TGCAGCGTTGAAGAGTCGCAGGGCCCAGATACGCAGTATTTT. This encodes CSVEESQGPDTQYF.

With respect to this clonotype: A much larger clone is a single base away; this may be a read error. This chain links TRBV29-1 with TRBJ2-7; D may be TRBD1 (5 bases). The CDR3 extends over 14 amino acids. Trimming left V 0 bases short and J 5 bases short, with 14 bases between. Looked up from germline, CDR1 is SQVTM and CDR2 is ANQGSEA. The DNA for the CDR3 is TGCAGCGTTGAAGATCCAGCAGGGATTCACGAGCAGTACTTC. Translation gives CSVEDPAGIHEQYF.

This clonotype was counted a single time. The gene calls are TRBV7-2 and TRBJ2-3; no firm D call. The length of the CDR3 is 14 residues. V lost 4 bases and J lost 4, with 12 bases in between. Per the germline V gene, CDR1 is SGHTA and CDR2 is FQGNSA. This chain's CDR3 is CASSYTGPADTQYF. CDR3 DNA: TGTGCCAGCAGCTACACCGGACCGGCAGATACGCAGTATTTT.

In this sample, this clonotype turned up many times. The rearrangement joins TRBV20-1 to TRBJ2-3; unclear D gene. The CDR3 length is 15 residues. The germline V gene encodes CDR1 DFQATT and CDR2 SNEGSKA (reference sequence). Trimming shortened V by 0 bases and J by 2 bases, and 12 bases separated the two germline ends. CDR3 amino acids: CSARDARTPTDTQYF. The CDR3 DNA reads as TGCAGTGCTAGAGACGCTCGGACCCCCACAGATACGCAGTATTTT.

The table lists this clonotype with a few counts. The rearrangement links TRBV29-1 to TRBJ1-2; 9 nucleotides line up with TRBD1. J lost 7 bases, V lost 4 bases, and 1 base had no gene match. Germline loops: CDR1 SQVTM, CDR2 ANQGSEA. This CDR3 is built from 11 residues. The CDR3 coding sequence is TGCAGCGTTGGGACAGGGGTTGGCTACACCTTC. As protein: CSVGTGVGYTF.

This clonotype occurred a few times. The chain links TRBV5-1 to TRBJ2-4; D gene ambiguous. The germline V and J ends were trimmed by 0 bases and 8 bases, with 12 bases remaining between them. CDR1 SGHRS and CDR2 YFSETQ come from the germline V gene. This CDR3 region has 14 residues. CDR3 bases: TGCGCCAGCAGCTTGGCTGGGTATAGGGACATTCAGTACTTC. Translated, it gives CASSLAGYRDIQYF.

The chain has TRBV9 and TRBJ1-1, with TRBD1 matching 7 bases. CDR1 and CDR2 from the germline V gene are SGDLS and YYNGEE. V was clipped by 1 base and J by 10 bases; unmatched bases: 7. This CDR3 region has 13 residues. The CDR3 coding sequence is TGTGCCAGCAGCGTAAGCCAGGGGGATAGAGCTTTCTTT. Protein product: CASSVSQGDRAFF.

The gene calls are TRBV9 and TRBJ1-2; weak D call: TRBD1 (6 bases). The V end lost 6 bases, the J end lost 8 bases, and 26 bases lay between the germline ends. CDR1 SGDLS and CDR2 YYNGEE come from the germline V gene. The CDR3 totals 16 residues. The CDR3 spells CASTLGGGAYSGGYTF. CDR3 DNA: TGTGCCAGCACCCTCGGTGGGGGGGCATACTCTGGGGGCTACACCTTC.

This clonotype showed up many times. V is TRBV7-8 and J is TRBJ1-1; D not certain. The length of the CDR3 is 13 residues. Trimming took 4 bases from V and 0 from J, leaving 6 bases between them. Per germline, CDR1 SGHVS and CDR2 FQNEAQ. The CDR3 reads CASSSSLNTEAFF. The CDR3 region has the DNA TGTGCCAGCAGCTCCTCATTGAACACTGAAGCTTTCTTT.

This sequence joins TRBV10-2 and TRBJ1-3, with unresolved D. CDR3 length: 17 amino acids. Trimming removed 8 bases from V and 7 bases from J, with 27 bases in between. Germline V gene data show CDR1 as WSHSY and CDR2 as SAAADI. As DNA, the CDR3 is TGCGCCAGCTCTGGGCAGCTTTACCCACGAGGAGGGAACACCATATATTTT. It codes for CASSGQLYPRGGNTIYF.

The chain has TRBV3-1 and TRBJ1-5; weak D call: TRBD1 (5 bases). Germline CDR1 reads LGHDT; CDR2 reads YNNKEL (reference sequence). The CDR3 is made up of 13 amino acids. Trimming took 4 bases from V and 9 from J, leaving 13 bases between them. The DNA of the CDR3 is TGTGCCAGCAGCCTCAGAGGGGAGGGGCCCCAGCATTTT. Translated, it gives CASSLRGEGPQHF.

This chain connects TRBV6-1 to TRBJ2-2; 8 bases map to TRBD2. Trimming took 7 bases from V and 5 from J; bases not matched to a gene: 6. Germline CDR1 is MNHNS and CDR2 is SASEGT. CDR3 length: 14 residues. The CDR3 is CASISGIRTGELFF. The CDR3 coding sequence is TGTGCCAGCATTAGCGGGATTAGAACCGGGGAGCTGTTTTTT.